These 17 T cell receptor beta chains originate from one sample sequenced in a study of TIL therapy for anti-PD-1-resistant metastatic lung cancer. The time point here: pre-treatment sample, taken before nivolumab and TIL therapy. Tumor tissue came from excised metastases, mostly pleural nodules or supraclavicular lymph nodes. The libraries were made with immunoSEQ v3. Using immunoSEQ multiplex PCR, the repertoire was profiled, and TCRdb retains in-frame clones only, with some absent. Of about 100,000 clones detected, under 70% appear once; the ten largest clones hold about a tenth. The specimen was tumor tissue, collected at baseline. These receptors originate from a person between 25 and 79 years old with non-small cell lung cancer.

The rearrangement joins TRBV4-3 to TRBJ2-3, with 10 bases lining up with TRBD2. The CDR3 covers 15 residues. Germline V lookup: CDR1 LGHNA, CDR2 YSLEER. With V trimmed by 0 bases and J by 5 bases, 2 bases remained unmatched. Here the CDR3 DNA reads TGCGCCAGCAGCCAAGAGACTAGCGGGCGAGATACGCAGTATTTT. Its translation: CASSQETSGRDTQYF.

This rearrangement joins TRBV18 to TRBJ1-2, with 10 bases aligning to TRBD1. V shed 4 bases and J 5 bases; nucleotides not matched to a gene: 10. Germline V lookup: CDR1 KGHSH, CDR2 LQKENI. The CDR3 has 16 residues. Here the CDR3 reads CASSREPGQGSYGYTF. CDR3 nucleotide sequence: TGTGCCAGCTCACGCGAACCGGGACAGGGGTCTTATGGCTACACCTTC. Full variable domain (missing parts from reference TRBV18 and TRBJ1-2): NAGVMQNPRHLVRRRGQEARLRCSPMKGHSHVYWYRQLPEEGLKFMVYLQKENIIDESGMPKERFSAEFPKEGPSILRIQQVVRGDSAAYFCASSREPGQGSYGYTFGSGTRLTVV.

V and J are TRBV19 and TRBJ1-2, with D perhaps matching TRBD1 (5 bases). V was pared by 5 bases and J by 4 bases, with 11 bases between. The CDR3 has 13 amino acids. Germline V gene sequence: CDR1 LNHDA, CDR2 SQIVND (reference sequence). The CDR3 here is CASSPAGSYGYTF. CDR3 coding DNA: TGTGCCAGTAGTCCGGCAGGGAGCTATGGCTACACCTTC.

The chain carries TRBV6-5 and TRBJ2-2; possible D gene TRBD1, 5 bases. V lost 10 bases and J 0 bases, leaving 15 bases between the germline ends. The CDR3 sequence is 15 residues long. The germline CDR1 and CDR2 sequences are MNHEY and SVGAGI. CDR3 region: CATVGAPTNTGELFF. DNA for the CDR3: TGTGCCACCGTAGGGGCCCCTACGAACACCGGGGAGCTGTTTTTT.

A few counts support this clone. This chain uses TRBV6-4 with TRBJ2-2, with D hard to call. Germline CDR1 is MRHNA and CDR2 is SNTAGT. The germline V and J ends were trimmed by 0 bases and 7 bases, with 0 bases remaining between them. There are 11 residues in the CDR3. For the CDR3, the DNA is TGTGCCAGCAGTGACTCCGGGGAGCTGTTTTTT. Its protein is CASSDSGELFF.

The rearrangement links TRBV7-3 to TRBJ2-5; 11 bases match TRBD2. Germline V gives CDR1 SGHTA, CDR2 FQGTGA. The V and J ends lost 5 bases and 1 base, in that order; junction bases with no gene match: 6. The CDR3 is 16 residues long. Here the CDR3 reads CASSLGLAGTQETQYF. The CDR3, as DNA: TGTGCCAGCAGCCTTGGACTAGCGGGTACCCAAGAGACCCAGTACTTC.

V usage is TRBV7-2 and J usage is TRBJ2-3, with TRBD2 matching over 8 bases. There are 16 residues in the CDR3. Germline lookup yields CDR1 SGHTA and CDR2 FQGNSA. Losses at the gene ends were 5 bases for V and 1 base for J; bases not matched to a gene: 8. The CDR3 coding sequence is TGTGCCAGCAGCGCAAGGGGTAGCGGGGGCACAGATACGCAGTATTTT. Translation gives CASSARGSGGTDTQYF.

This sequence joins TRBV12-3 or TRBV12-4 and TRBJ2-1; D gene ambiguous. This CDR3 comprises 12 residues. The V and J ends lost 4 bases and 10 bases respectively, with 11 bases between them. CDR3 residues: CASSYTPREQFF. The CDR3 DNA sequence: TGTGCCAGCAGTTATACTCCCAGGGAGCAGTTCTTC.

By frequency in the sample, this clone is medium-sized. This CDR3 is CASSGGISNQPQHF. The CDR3 nucleotides read TGTGCCAGCAGCGGAGGGATTAGCAATCAGCCCCAGCATTTT. The chain carries TRBV5-6 and TRBJ1-5; D is uncertain. The CDR3 contains 14 residues. Trimming took 4 bases from V and 0 from J, leaving 8 bases between them. Germline CDR1 SGHDT, CDR2 YYEEEE. The whole variable domain, filled in from reference TRBV5-6 and TRBJ1-5, reads DAGVTQSPTHLIKTRGQQVTLRCSPKSGHDTVSWYQQALGQGPQFIFQYYEEEERQRGNFPDRFSGHQFPNYSSELNVNALLLGDSALYLCASSGGISNQPQHFGDGTRLSIL.

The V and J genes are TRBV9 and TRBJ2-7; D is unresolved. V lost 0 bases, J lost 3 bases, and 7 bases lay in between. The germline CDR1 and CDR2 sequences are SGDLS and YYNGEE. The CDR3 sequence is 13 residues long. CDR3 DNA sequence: TGTGCCAGCAGCGTAGCTGTCAGCTACGAGCAGTACTTC. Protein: CASSVAVSYEQYF.

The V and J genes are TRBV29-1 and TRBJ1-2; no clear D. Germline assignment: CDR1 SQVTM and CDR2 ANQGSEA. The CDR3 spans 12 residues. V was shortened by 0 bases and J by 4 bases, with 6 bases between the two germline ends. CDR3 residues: CSVEDGLYGYTF. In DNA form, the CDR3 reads TGCAGCGTTGAAGATGGTCTCTATGGCTACACCTTC.

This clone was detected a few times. This CDR3 reads CASSPPEAGNYGYTF. CDR3 DNA: TGTGCCAGCTCACCACCTGAGGCAGGAAACTATGGCTACACCTTC. The chain combines TRBV18 with TRBJ1-2; no clear D gene. Trimming left V 0 bases short and J 2 bases short, with 10 bases between. The V gene's germline CDR1 is KGHSH and CDR2 LQKENI. The CDR3 has 15 residues.

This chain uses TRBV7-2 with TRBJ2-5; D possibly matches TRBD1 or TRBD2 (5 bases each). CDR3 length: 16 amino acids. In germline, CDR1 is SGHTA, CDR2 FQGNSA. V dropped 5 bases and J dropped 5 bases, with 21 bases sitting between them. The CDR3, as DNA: TGTGCCAGCAGCCCCCGGGGACCGGGACCCAAGGAGACCCAGTACTTC. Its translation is CASSPRGPGPKETQYF.

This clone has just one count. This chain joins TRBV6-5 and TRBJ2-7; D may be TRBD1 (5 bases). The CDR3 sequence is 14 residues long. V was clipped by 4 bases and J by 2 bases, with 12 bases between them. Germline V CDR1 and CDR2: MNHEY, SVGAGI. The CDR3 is CASSSPDKTYEQYF. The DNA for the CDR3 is TGTGCCAGCAGTTCCCCGGACAAAACCTACGAGCAGTACTTC.

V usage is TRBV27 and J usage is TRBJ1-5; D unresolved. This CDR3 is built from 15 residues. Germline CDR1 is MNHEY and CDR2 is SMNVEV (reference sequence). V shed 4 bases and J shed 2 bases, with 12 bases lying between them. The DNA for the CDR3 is TGTGCCAGCAGTTCTACAGCCCGAGGCAATCAGCCCCAGCATTTT. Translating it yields CASSSTARGNQPQHF.

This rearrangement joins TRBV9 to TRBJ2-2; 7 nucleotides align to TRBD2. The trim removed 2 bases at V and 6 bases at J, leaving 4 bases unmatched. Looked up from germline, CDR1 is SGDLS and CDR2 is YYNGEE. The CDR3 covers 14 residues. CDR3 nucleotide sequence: TGTGCCAGCAGCGTCACTAGCGACGCCGGGGAGCTGTTTTTT. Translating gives CASSVTSDAGELFF.

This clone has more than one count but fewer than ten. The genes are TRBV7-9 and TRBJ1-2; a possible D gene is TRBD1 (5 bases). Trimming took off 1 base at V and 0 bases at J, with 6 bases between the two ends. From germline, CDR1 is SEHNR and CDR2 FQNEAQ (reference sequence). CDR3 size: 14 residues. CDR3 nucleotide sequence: TGTGCCAGCAGCTTAGACAGGTCTAACTATGGCTACACCTTC. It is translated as CASSLDRSNYGYTF.